These 20 T cell receptor beta chains were all obtained from the same sample, sequenced in a study of regulatory T cells. Findings and limits, study-wide: Hydrophobic residues at CDR3 positions 6 and 7 were enriched in conventional CD4+ T cells of CD3G-deficient patients.

The primer mix had 52 TRBV and 13 TRBJ primers. Here immunoSEQ multiplex PCR was the method, and the copy in TCRdb shows in-frame clones only, minus some. The profile shows about 35,000 clones, around nine tenths of them singletons. These receptors have no known antigen. The sequenced material came from conventional CD4+ T cells sorted from blood. The receptors stem from a person aged 18 to 30 with CD3G deficiency.

In regard to this clone: An end of the junction differs from the germline gene, which may be a read error. CDR3 residues: CAISDQGSSYSEQFF. In DNA, the CDR3 is TGTGCCATCAGTGATCAGGGTAGCTCCTACAGTGAGCAGTTCTTC. This sequence joins TRBV10-3 and TRBJ2-1; possible D gene TRBD1, 5 bases. The CDR3 sequence is 15 residues long. Germline CDR1 and CDR2: ENHRY and SYGVKD.

This clone has just a few counts. The V call is TRBV6-1, the J call TRBJ2-7; D is ambiguous. From germline, CDR1 is MNHNS and CDR2 SASEGT. V was pared by 2 bases and J by 12 bases, with 11 bases between. The CDR3 totals 11 residues. CDR3 sequence: CASSEFGSPYF. In nucleotides, the CDR3 is TGTGCCAGCAGTGAATTTGGCAGTCCGTACTTC.

J is TRBJ2-2 and V is TRBV5-1; tentative D call: TRBD1 (6 bases). Germline loops: CDR1 SGHRS, CDR2 YFSETQ. There are 13 residues in the CDR3. V dropped 0 bases and J dropped 6 bases, with 6 bases sitting between them. The CDR3 sequence: CASSLDRAGELFF. The CDR3 nucleotides are TGCGCCAGCAGCTTGGACAGGGCCGGGGAGCTGTTTTTT.

The chain employs TRBV30 and TRBJ2-2; TRBD2 is a possible D gene (6 bases). The CDR3 has 13 residues. V was clipped by 5 bases and J by 4 bases, with 11 bases between them. Germline V CDR1 and CDR2: GTSNPN, SVGIG (reference sequence). In DNA form, the CDR3 reads TGTGCCTGGCGGGGGATCCGCACCGGGGAGCTGTTTTTT. Protein: CAWRGIRTGELFF. The entire variable domain, with the rest obtained from reference TRBV30 and TRBJ2-2, is as follows: SQTIHQWPATLVQPVGSPLSLECTVEGTSNPNLYWYRQAAGRGLQLLFYSVGIGQISSEVPQNLSASRPQDRQFILSSKKLLLSDSGFYLCAWRGIRTGELFFGEGSRLTVL.

The chain couples TRBV5-1 to TRBJ1-1; the match to TRBD1 covers 7 bases. Looked up from germline, CDR1 is SGHRS and CDR2 is YFSETQ. This CDR3 is built from 17 residues. Losses at the gene ends were 0 bases for V and 0 bases for J; bases not matched to a gene: 8. The CDR3 coding sequence is TGCGCCAGCAGCTTGGGGGGGACAGTGGGACTGAACACTGAAGCTTTCTTT. Its protein product is CASSLGGTVGLNTEAFF.

This chain joins TRBV7-9 and TRBJ2-4; a weak D match, TRBD2 (5 bases). The CDR3 runs 14 residues. Germline V lookup: CDR1 SEHNR, CDR2 FQNEAQ (reference sequence). Trimming left V 4 bases short and J 6 bases short, with 13 bases between. CDR3 residues: CASSSGYGVNIQYF. The CDR3 DNA follows: TGTGCCAGCAGCTCCGGTTACGGGGTAAACATTCAGTACTTC.

The V and J genes are TRBV28 and TRBJ1-1, with D unclear. Germline V gene data show CDR1 as MDHEN and CDR2 as SYDVKM. V was pared by 2 bases and J by 4 bases, with 14 bases between. The CDR3 has 15 amino acids. Here the CDR3 reads CASSLSRLGSTEAFF. CDR3 bases: TGTGCCAGCAGTTTAAGCCGACTTGGTAGCACTGAAGCTTTCTTT.

This clone appeared a few times. CDR3 DNA: TGTGCCAGTAGTGGGACGGTGAACACTGAAGCTTTCTTT. Its protein product is CASSGTVNTEAFF. The V call is TRBV19, the J call TRBJ1-1; a possible D gene is TRBD1 (5 bases). In germline, CDR1 is LNHDA, CDR2 SQIVND (reference sequence). Trimming cost V 5 bases and J 0 bases, with 7 bases left between them. The length of the CDR3 is 13 residues. Filled out from reference TRBV19 and TRBJ1-1, the complete variable domain reads DGGITQSPKYLFRKEGQNVTLSCEQNLNHDAMYWYRQDPGQGLRLIYYSQIVNDFQKGDIAEGYSVSREKKESFPLTVTSAQKNPTAFYLCASSGTVNTEAFFGQGTRLTVV.

This rearrangement joins TRBV5-1 to TRBJ2-1; perhaps D is TRBD1 or TRBD2 (6 bases each). This CDR3 is built from 13 residues. Trimming took off 0 bases at V and 13 bases at J, with 14 bases between the two ends. Germline CDR1 is SGHRS and CDR2 is YFSETQ. As DNA, the CDR3 is TGCGCCAGCAGCTTGGTTCCGGGGGCCGAACAGTTCTTC. It specifies CASSLVPGAEQFF.

The chain joins TRBV11-2 to TRBJ2-7; a possible D gene is TRBD2 (6 bases). CDR3 length: 14 residues. V lost 3 bases and J lost 7, with 16 bases in between. Germline CDR1 and CDR2: SGHAT and FQNNGV. The CDR3 sequence is CASSFGPSAGEQYF. Here the CDR3 DNA reads TGTGCCAGCAGCTTCGGGCCCTCGGCGGGGGAGCAGTACTTC. Full variable domain (missing parts from reference TRBV11-2 and TRBJ2-7): EAGVAQSPRYKIIEKRQSVAFWCNPISGHATLYWYQQILGQGPKLLIQFQNNGVVDDSQLPKDRFSAERLKGVDSTLKIQPAKLEDSAVYLCASSFGPSAGEQYFGPGTRLTVT.

The chain has TRBV10-3 and TRBJ2-2, with D perhaps TRBD2 (5 bases). Trimming cost V 5 bases and J 4 bases, with 14 bases left between them. The CDR3 runs 15 residues. CDR1 ENHRY and CDR2 SYGVKD come from the germline V gene. Here the CDR3 reads CAISPRSGSTGELFF. The DNA for the CDR3 is TGTGCCATCAGTCCCAGGTCGGGAAGCACCGGGGAGCTGTTTTTT.

The rearrangement links TRBV10-2 to TRBJ2-7, with 7 bases lining up with TRBD2. V shed 6 bases and J 3 bases; nucleotides not matched to a gene: 8. CDR3 size: 14 residues. Germline-derived CDR1 and CDR2 are WSHSY and SAAADI. CDR3 bases: TGCGCCAGCAGCCCCTCCGCGGGGGTCTACGAGCAGTACTTC. Translation: CASSPSAGVYEQYF.

Note on this clone: The sample holds other DNA sequences that translate to the same CDR3. This chain joins TRBV18 and TRBJ2-5; the D gene is possibly TRBD2 (5 bases). Deletions cut 3 bases from V and 4 bases from J, with 9 bases between. The CDR3 totals 13 residues. Germline CDR1 KGHSH, CDR2 LQKENI. In nucleotides, the CDR3 is TGTGCCAGCTCACCTCGAGGAGGAGAGACCCAGTACTTC. As protein: CASSPRGGETQYF.

As to this clone: This same CDR3 is encoded by further DNA sequences in the sample. This chain uses TRBV5-1 with TRBJ2-7; 9 nucleotides match TRBD1. The germline V gene has CDR1 SGHRS and CDR2 YFSETQ. The CDR3 extends over 16 amino acids. With 0 bases clipped from V and 2 bases from J, the junction kept 6 bases outside the gene matches. In DNA form, the CDR3 reads TGCGCCAGCAGCTTGGCGTCCGGGACAGGGACCTACGAGCAGTACTTC. It is translated as CASSLASGTGTYEQYF.

The rearrangement uses TRBV6-6 and TRBJ2-7, with TRBD1 matching over 7 bases. This CDR3 comprises 12 residues. V lost 5 bases to trimming and J lost 12 bases; unmatched junction nucleotides: 10. Per germline, CDR1 MNHNY and CDR2 SVGAGI (reference sequence). The CDR3 spells CASSPSGTAGYF. The DNA of the CDR3 is TGTGCCAGCAGTCCCTCCGGGACAGCCGGGTACTTC.

J is TRBJ2-7 and V is TRBV28; D perhaps matches TRBD1 (6 bases). Germline V CDR1 and CDR2: MDHEN, SYDVKM. V lost 2 bases and J 10 bases, leaving 30 bases between the germline ends. The CDR3 has 18 amino acids. CDR3 loop: CASSLRSGASGTLPNQYF. The CDR3 DNA sequence: TGTGCCAGCAGTTTACGGAGTGGGGCCTCCGGGACACTCCCTAATCAGTACTTC.

This chain connects TRBV11-2 to TRBJ2-6; D is undetermined. The germline gives CDR1 SGHAT, CDR2 FQNNGV. The V end lost 3 bases, the J end lost 0 bases, and 18 bases lay between the germline ends. The CDR3 totals 19 residues. The CDR3 reads CASSFATRPGSSGANVLTF. DNA for the CDR3: TGTGCCAGCAGCTTTGCAACCCGCCCTGGTAGCTCTGGGGCCAACGTCCTGACTTTC.

This clone was picked up a small number of times. CDR3 nucleotide sequence: TGTGCCAGCTCACCCCTAGGACAGGGGCGAGGGGAGCAGTTCTTC. Translating it yields CASSPLGQGRGEQFF. The gene calls are TRBV18 and TRBJ2-1, with 9 nucleotides matching TRBD1. The CDR3 runs to 15 residues. With V trimmed by 3 bases and J by 10 bases, 10 bases remained unmatched. From germline, CDR1 is KGHSH and CDR2 LQKENI.

The rearrangement uses TRBV19 and TRBJ2-1; TRBD2 aligns across 10 bases. The length of the CDR3 is 17 residues. Germline V gene lookup returns CDR1 LNHDA and CDR2 SQIVND (reference sequence). Trimming at V came to 5 bases and at J to 8 bases, leaving 15 bases not matched to a gene. CDR3 region: CASSLQRVAGGRDEQFF. CDR3 nucleotides: TGTGCCAGTAGTCTCCAGAGAGTAGCGGGAGGAAGGGATGAGCAGTTCTTC.

In this sample, this clone turned up once. The chain couples TRBV5-1 to TRBJ2-7; D gene uncertain. The germline gives CDR1 SGHRS, CDR2 YFSETQ. CDR3 length: 14 amino acids. The V end lost 1 base, the J end lost 5 bases, and 13 bases lay between the germline ends. Here the CDR3 DNA reads TGCGCCAGCAGCTTGAGCCCCCTTGGGGACGAGCAGTACTTC. Amino acids: CASSLSPLGDEQYF.